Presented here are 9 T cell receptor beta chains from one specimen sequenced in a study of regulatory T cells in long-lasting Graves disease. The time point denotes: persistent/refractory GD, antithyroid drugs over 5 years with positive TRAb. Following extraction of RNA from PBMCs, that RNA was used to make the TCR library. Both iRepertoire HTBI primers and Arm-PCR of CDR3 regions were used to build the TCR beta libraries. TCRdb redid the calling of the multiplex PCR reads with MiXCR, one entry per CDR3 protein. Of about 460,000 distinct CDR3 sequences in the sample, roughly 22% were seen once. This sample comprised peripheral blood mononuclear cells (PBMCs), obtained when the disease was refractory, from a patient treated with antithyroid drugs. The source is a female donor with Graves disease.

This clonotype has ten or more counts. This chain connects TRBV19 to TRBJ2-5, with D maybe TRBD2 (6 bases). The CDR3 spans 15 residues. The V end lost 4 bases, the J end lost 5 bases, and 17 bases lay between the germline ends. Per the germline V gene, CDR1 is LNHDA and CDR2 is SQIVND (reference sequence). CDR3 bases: TGTGCCAGTAGTAGTGGGTCGGGGGAGGCGGAGACCCAGTACTTC. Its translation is CASSSGSGEAETQYF.

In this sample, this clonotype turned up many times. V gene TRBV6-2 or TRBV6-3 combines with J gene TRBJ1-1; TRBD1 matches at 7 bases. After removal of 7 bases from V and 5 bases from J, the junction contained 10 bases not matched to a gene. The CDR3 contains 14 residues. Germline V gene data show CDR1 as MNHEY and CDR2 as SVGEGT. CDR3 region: CASTYPGGETEAFF. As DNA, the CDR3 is TGTGCCAGCACCTACCCAGGGGGGGAAACTGAAGCTTTCTTT.

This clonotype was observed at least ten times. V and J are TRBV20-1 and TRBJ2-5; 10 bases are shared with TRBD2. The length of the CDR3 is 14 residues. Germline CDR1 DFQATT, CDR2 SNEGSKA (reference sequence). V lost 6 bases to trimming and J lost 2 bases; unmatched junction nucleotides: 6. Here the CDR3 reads CSAPGLASQETQYF. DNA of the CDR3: TGCAGTGCGCCGGGACTAGCGTCACAAGAGACCCAGTACTTC.

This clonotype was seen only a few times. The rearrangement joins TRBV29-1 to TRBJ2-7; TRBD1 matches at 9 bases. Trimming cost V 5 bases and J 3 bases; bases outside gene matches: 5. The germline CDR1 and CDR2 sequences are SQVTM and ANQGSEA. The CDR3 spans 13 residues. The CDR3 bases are TGCAGCGTTCCGGGACAGGGTCACTACGAGCAGTACTTC. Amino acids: CSVPGQGHYEQYF.

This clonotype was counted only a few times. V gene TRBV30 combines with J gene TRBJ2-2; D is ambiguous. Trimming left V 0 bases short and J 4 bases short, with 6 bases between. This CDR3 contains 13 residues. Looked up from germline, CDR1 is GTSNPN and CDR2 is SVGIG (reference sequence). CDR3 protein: CAWSVRSTGELFF. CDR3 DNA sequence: TGTGCCTGGAGTGTACGCAGCACCGGGGAGCTGTTTTTT.

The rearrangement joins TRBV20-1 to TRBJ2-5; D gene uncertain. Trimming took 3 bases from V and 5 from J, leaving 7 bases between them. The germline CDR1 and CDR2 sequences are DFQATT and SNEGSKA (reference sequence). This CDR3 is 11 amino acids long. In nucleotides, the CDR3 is TGCAGTGCTAGTTACGGGGAGACCCAGTACTTC. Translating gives CSASYGETQYF.

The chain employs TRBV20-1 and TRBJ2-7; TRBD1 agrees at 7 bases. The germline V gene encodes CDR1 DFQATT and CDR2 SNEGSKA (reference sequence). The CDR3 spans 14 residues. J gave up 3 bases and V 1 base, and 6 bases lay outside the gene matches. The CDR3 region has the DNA TGCAGTGCTAGAGCCGGGACAGTTATCTACGAGCAGTACTTC. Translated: CSARAGTVIYEQYF.

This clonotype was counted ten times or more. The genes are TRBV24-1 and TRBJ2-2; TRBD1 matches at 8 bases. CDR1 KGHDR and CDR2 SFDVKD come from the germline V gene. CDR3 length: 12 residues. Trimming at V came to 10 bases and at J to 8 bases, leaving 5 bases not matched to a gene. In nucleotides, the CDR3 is TGTGCCACTTCAGGGGGCAGGGGGGAGCTGTTTTTT. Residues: CATSGGRGELFF.

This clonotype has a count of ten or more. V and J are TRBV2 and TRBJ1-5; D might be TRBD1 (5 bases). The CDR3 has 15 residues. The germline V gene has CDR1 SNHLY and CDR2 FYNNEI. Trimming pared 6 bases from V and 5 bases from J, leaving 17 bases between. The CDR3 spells CASRMNEGIHQPQHF. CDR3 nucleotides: TGTGCCAGCAGGATGAACGAGGGGATTCATCAGCCCCAGCATTTT.